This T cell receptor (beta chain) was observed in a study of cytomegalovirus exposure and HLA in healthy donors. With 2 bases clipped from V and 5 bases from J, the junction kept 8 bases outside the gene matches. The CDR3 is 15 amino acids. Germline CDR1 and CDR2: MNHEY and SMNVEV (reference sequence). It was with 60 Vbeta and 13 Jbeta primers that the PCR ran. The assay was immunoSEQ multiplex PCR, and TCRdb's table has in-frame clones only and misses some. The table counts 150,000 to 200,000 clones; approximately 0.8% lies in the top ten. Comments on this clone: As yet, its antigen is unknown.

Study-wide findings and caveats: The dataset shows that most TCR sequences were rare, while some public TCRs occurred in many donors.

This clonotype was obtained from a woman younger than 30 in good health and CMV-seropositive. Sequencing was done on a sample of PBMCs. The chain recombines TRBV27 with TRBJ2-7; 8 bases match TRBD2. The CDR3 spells CASSLRFRGGDEQYF. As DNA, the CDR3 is TGTGCCAGCAGTTTAAGGTTCCGGGGGGGTGACGAGCAGTACTTC.